This T cell receptor (beta chain) was sequenced in a study of T cell repertoires in cytomegalovirus infection. Looking at the study overall: Public TCR beta signature analysis indicated the presence of both CMV infection and matching HLA type. General observations from the study: Across the ex vivo response, the dominant clonotypes were HLA-C-restricted CMV-specific TCR beta clonotypes. Carriage of CMV together with the relevant HLA was identifiable through cumulative public TCR beta family frequency.

TCRdb processed the reads anew with MiXCR; each CDR3 protein has one entry. The table has about 130,000 distinct CDR3 sequences, about 10% seen once. This clonotype was picked up many times. Its antigen is currently unknown. V lost 7 bases, J lost 6 bases, and 21 bases lay in between. The CDR3 spans 15 residues. CDR1 is DFQATT and CDR2 is SNEGSKA in the germline V gene (reference sequence). The sequence derives from a human donor in good health (CMV status not recorded). Some clones in this sample may be carry-over from other donors' samples. Sequenced input: PBMCs. The gene calls are TRBV20-1 and TRBJ2-2; TRBD1 is a possible D gene (6 bases). The CDR3 protein is CSVTRQGRGAGELFF. DNA of the CDR3: TGCAGTGTTACCCGCCAGGGGAGAGGGGCCGGGGAGCTGTTTTTT.